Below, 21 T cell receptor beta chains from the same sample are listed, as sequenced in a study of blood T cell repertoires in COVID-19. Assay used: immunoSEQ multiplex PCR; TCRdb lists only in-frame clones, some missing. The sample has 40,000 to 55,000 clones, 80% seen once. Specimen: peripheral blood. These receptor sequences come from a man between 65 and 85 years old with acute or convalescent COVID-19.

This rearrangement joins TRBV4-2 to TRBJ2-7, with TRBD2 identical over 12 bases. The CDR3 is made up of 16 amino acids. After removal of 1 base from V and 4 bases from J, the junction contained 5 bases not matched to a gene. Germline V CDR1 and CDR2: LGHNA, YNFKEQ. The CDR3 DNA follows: TGTGCCAGCAGCCAAGGTCTAGCGGGGGGGCTTTACGAGCAGTACTTC. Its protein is CASSQGLAGGLYEQYF.

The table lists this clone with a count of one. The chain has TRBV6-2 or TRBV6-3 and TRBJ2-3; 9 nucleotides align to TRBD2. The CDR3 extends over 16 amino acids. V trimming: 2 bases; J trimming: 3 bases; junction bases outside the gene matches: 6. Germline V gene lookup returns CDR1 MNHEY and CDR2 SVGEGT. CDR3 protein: CASSYRAGGGTDTQYF. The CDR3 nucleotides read TGTGCCAGCAGTTACCGAGCGGGGGGTGGTACAGATACGCAGTATTTT.

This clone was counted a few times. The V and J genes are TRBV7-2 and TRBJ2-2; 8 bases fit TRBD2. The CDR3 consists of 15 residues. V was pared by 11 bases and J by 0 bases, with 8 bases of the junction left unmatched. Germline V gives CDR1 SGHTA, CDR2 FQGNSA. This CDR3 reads CALRGGLSNTGELFF. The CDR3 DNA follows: TGTGCCCTCCGGGGGGGGCTTTCGAACACCGGGGAGCTGTTTTTT.

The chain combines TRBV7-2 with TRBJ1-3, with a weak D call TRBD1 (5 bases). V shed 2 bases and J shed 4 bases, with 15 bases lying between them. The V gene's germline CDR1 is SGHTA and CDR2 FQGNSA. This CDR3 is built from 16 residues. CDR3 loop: CASSLRGPGFGNTIYF. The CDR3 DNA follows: TGTGCCAGCAGCTTAAGGGGCCCCGGCTTCGGAAACACCATATATTTT.

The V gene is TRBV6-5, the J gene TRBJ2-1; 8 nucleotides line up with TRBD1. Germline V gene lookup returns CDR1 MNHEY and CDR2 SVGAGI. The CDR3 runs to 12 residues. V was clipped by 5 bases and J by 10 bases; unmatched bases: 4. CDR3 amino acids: CASSKQGDEQFF. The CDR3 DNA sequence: TGTGCCAGCAGTAAACAGGGGGACGAGCAGTTCTTC.

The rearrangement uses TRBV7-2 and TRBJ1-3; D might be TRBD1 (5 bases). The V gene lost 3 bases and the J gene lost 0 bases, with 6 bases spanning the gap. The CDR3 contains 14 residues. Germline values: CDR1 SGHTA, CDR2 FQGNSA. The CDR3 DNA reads TGTGCCAGCAGCTTCGACAGCTCTGGAAACACCATATATTTT. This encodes CASSFDSSGNTIYF.

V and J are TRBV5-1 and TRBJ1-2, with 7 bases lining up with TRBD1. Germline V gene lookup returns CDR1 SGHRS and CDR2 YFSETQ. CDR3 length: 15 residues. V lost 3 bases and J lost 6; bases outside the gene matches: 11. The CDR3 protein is CASSSQTGPDHGYTF. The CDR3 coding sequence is TGCGCCAGCAGCTCACAGACAGGGCCAGATCATGGCTACACCTTC.

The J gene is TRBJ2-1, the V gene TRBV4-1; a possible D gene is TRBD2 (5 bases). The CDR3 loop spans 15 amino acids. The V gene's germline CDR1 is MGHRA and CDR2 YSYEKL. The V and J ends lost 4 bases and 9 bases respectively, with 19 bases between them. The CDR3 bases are TGCGCCAGCAGCCCACTGGCGGGTCCCCCTCCTGAGCAGTTCTTC. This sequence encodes CASSPLAGPPPEQFF.

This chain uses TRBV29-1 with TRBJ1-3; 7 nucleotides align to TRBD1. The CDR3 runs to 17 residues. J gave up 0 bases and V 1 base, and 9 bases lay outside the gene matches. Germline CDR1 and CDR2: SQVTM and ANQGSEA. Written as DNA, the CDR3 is TGCAGCGTTGAAGGAGCAGGGGGGCCAGCCTCTGGAAACACCATATATTTT. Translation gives CSVEGAGGPASGNTIYF.

DNA of the CDR3: TGTGCCAGCAGCCCTGCGGGACAGATCTATGGCTACACCTTC. Its protein is CASSPAGQIYGYTF. This sequence joins TRBV5-4 and TRBJ1-2, with 7 bases lining up with TRBD1. Germline V gene lookup returns CDR1 SGHNT and CDR2 YYREEE (reference sequence). V gave up 4 bases and J gave up 4 bases; unmatched junction bases: 7. The CDR3 has 14 amino acids.

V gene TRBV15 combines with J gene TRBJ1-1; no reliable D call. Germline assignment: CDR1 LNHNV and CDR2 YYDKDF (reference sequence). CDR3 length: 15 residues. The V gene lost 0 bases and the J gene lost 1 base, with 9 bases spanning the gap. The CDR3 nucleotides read TGTGCCACCAGCAGAGAAAATTCTAGGAACACTGAAGCTTTCTTT. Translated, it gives CATSRENSRNTEAFF.

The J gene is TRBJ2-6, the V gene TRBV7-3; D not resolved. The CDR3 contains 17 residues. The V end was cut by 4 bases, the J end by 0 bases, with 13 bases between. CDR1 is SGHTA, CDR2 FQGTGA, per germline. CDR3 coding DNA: TGTGCCAGCAGCTCTTTGCCCTTACTCTCTGGGGCCAACGTCCTGACTTTC. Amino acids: CASSSLPLLSGANVLTF.

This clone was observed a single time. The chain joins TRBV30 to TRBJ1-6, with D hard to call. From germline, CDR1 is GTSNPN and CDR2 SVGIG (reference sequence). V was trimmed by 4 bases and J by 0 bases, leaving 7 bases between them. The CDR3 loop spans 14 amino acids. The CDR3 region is CAWTISSYNSPLHF. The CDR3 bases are TGTGCCTGGACGATTAGCTCCTATAATTCACCCCTCCACTTT.

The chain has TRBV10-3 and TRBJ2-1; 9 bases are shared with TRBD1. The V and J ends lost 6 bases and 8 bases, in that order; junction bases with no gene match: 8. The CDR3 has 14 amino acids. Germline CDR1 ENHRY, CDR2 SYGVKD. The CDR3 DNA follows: TGTGCCATCAGCCAGGGACAGGGTGACGATGAGCAGTTCTTC. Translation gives CAISQGQGDDEQFF.

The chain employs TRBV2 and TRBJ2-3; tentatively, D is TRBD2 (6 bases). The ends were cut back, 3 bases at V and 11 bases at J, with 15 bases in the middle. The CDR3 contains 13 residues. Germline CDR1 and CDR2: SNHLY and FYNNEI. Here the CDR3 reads CASSEGLGLGQYF. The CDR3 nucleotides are TGTGCCAGCAGTGAGGGACTCGGCTTAGGGCAGTATTTT.

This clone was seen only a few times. The CDR3 region is CASSLQGSAVWTEAFF. CDR3 in DNA: TGTGCCAGCAGCTTACAGGGTTCCGCTGTGTGGACTGAAGCTTTCTTT. The chain employs TRBV5-6 and TRBJ1-1; D may be TRBD1 (6 bases). CDR1 is SGHDT, CDR2 YYEEEE, per germline. The CDR3 totals 16 residues. Trimming removed 2 bases at V and 5 bases at J, with 19 bases between.

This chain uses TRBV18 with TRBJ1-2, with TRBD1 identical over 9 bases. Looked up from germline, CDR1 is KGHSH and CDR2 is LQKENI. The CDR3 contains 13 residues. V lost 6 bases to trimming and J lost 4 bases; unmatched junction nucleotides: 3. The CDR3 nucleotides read TGTGCCAGCTCCCTGGACAGGGGCTATGGCTACACCTTC. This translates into CASSLDRGYGYTF. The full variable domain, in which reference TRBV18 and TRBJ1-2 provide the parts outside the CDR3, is NAGVMQNPRHLVRRRGQEARLRCSPMKGHSHVYWYRQLPEEGLKFMVYLQKENIIDESGMPKERFSAEFPKEGPSILRIQQVVRGDSAAYFCASSLDRGYGYTFGSGTRLTVV.

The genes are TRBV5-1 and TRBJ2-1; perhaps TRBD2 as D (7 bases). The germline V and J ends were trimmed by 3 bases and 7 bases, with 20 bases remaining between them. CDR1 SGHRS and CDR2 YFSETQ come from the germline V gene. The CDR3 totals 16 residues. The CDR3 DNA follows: TGCGCCAGCAGCTCCCGGGGGGCGGTGATGCTGAATGAGCAGTTCTTC. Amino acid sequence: CASSSRGAVMLNEQFF.

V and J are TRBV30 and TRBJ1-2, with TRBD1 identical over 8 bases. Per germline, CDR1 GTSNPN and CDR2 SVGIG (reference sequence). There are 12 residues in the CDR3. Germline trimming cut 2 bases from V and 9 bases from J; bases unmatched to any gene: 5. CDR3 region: CAWSKHRGSYTF. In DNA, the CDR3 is TGTGCCTGGAGTAAGCACAGGGGGAGCTACACCTTC.

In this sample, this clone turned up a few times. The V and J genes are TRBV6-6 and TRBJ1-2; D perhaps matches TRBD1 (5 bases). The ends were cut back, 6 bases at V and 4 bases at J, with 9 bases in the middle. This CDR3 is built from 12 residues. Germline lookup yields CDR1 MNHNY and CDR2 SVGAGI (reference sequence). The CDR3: CASSPTAYGYTF. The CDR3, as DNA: TGTGCCAGCAGCCCGACAGCCTATGGCTACACCTTC.

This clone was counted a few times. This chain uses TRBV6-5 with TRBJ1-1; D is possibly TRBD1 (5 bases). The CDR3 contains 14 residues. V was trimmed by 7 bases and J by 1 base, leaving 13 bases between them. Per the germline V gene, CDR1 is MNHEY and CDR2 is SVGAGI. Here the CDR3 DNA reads TGTGCCAGCACCGGACAACCCGAGAACACTGAAGCTTTCTTT. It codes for CASTGQPENTEAFF.